Presented here are 17 T cell receptor beta chains from one specimen sequenced in a study of cytomegalovirus exposure and HLA in healthy donors. The PCR ran on 60 Vbeta and 13 Jbeta primers. Produced via immunoSEQ multiplex PCR; TCRdb's table is partial and in-frame only. The sample holds 66,000 or so clones; roughly 90% are singletons and the top ten take roughly 1.6%. Sequencing was carried out using PBMCs. The receptors come from a man aged 25 to 45 in good health and CMV-seropositive.

This clone was seen a few times. The chain joins TRBV30 to TRBJ2-4; TRBD2 is a possible D gene (8 bases). V was trimmed by 1 base and J by 7 bases, leaving 14 bases between them. The CDR3 runs to 14 residues. Per germline, CDR1 GTSNPN and CDR2 SVGIG (reference sequence). CDR3 amino acids: CAWSARGGQNIQYF. The CDR3 nucleotides read TGTGCCTGGAGTGCTCGGGGGGGACAGAACATTCAGTACTTC.

The chain combines TRBV19 with TRBJ2-3, with TRBD2 matching 8 bases. The germline V gene encodes CDR1 LNHDA and CDR2 SQIVND (reference sequence). The CDR3 runs to 17 residues. V shed 3 bases and J 0 bases; nucleotides not matched to a gene: 8. CDR3 DNA sequence: TGTGCCAGTAGTATCGGGAGGGTCGATGCTAGCACAGATACGCAGTATTTT. Protein sequence: CASSIGRVDASTDTQYF. The variable domain in full, with the rest retrieved from reference TRBV19 and TRBJ2-3, is DGGITQSPKYLFRKEGQNVTLSCEQNLNHDAMYWYRQDPGQGLRLIYYSQIVNDFQKGDIAEGYSVSREKKESFPLTVTSAQKNPTAFYLCASSIGRVDASTDTQYFGPGTRLTVL.

The genes are TRBV6-1 and TRBJ1-5; D not resolved. This CDR3 is 13 amino acids long. Deletions cut 1 base from V and 6 bases from J, with 7 bases between. Germline assignment: CDR1 MNHNS and CDR2 SASEGT. The CDR3 DNA follows: TGTGCCAGCAGTGAAGTTGAGGGTCAGCCCCAGCATTTT. Residues: CASSEVEGQPQHF.

This chain links TRBV5-6 with TRBJ2-7, with D possibly being TRBD2 (5 bases). Germline V gives CDR1 SGHDT, CDR2 YYEEEE. The CDR3 is made up of 16 amino acids. The V and J ends lost 3 bases and 4 bases respectively, with 20 bases between them. The DNA for the CDR3 is TGTGCCAGCAGCTCCCGAGACGGGCTGAGAGGGTACGAGCAGTACTTC. Translating gives CASSSRDGLRGYEQYF.

The rearrangement uses TRBV5-1 and TRBJ1-5; D is unclear. This CDR3 is 15 amino acids long. V was clipped by 3 bases and J by 5 bases, with 15 bases between them. CDR1 is SGHRS, CDR2 YFSETQ, per germline. The CDR3 DNA follows: TGCGCCAGCAGCTGGGGAGGAAGGGTGGATCAGCCCCAGCATTTT. This encodes CASSWGGRVDQPQHF.

The chain links TRBV5-4 to TRBJ2-3; D remains ambiguous. Germline CDR1 is SGHNT and CDR2 is YYREEE (reference sequence). The germline V and J ends were trimmed by 4 bases and 2 bases, with 2 bases remaining between them. The CDR3 runs 11 residues. The CDR3: CASSHTDTQYF. The CDR3 DNA sequence: TGTGCCAGCAGCCACACAGATACGCAGTATTTT. Complete variable domain (other parts from reference TRBV5-4 and TRBJ2-3): ETGVTQSPTHLIKTRGQQVTLRCSSQSGHNTVSWYQQALGQGPQFIFQYYREEENGRGNFPPRFSGLQFPNYSSELNVNALELDDSALYLCASSHTDTQYFGPGTRLTVL.

This clone was counted only a few times. V is TRBV4-1 and J is TRBJ2-1; TRBD2 might be the D (5 bases). CDR1 is MGHRA and CDR2 is YSYEKL in the germline V gene. V was cut by 4 bases and J by 6 bases, with 10 bases left in between. The CDR3 runs to 13 residues. The CDR3: CASSRAGVNEQFF. The CDR3 DNA reads as TGCGCCAGCAGCCGAGCCGGGGTCAATGAGCAGTTCTTC.

The chain recombines TRBV18 with TRBJ2-7, with 8 bases fitting TRBD1. The CDR3 extends over 14 amino acids. The V and J ends lost 2 bases and 6 bases, in that order; junction bases with no gene match: 6. Germline loops: CDR1 KGHSH, CDR2 LQKENI. CDR3 amino acids: CASSPDQGASEQYF. CDR3 DNA: TGTGCCAGCTCACCAGACCAGGGGGCGAGCGAGCAGTACTTC.

This chain links TRBV14 with TRBJ2-1; weak D call: TRBD1 (5 bases). CDR3 length: 14 amino acids. V was trimmed by 1 base and J by 8 bases, leaving 12 bases between them. From germline, CDR1 is SGHDN and CDR2 FVKESK. The CDR3 protein is CASSQVGLKDEQFF. The CDR3, as DNA: TGTGCCAGCAGCCAAGTGGGGCTGAAGGATGAGCAGTTCTTC.

The chain has TRBV28 and TRBJ2-7, with D hard to call. The CDR3 consists of 13 residues. Germline V CDR1 and CDR2: MDHEN, SYDVKM. The CDR3 region has the DNA TGTGAGAGCCGCCAGCGAGGTACCTACGAGCAGTACTTC. Amino acids: CESRQRGTYEQYF.

The chain has TRBV30 and TRBJ1-1; D call uncertain. The germline V gene encodes CDR1 GTSNPN and CDR2 SVGIG (reference sequence). Trimming stripped 0 bases from V and 2 bases from J, with 7 bases between. This CDR3 comprises 13 residues. This chain's CDR3 is CAWSVGINTEAFF. The DNA of the CDR3 is TGTGCCTGGAGTGTGGGCATTAACACTGAAGCTTTCTTT.

This chain links TRBV20-1 with TRBJ2-1; a possible D gene is TRBD2 (6 bases). Trimming stripped 5 bases from V and 12 bases from J, with 14 bases between. This CDR3 has 11 amino acids. Germline V gives CDR1 DFQATT, CDR2 SNEGSKA (reference sequence). The CDR3 loop is CSAEGGKGQFF. The CDR3 DNA follows: TGCAGTGCTGAAGGAGGGAAAGGGCAGTTCTTC.

This chain uses TRBV10-3 with TRBJ2-7; 8 nucleotides agree with TRBD1. Looked up from germline, CDR1 is ENHRY and CDR2 is SYGVKD. After removal of 7 bases from V and 5 bases from J, the junction contained 13 bases not matched to a gene. This CDR3 region has 15 residues. Here the CDR3 DNA reads TGTGCCATCATGGGGGGCGGACAGGGCCCCCACGAGCAGTACTTC. Protein sequence: CAIMGGGQGPHEQYF.

This chain connects TRBV30 to TRBJ1-5; D is perhaps TRBD1 (6 bases). CDR1 GTSNPN and CDR2 SVGIG come from the germline V gene (reference sequence). CDR3 length equals 13 residues. V lost 3 bases to trimming and J lost 7 bases, with 13 bases between them. CDR3 nucleotide sequence: TGTGCCTGGAGCGGCCAGGGGAGACAGCCCCAGCATTTT. Protein: CAWSGQGRQPQHF. The full variable domain, rest sourced from reference TRBV30 and TRBJ1-5, is SQTIHQWPATLVQPVGSPLSLECTVEGTSNPNLYWYRQAAGRGLQLLFYSVGIGQISSEVPQNLSASRPQDRQFILSSKKLLLSDSGFYLCAWSGQGRQPQHFGDGTRLSIL.

CDR3 sequence: CASSPWTGGAVTDTQYF. In DNA form, the CDR3 reads TGTGCCAGCTCACCATGGACAGGGGGCGCGGTTACAGATACGCAGTATTTT. The rearrangement links TRBV18 to TRBJ2-3, with 11 positions matching TRBD1. CDR1 and CDR2 (germline): KGHSH, LQKENI. The CDR3 runs to 17 residues. The V gene end was trimmed by 2 bases and the J gene end by 3 bases; junction bases not matched to a gene: 7.

The chain recombines TRBV18 with TRBJ2-2, with 8 bases matching TRBD2. V trimming: 6 bases; J trimming: 1 base; junction bases outside the gene matches: 7. Germline values: CDR1 KGHSH, CDR2 LQKENI. The CDR3 consists of 16 residues. CDR3: CASSSSSGKNTGELFF. The CDR3 DNA reads as TGTGCCAGCTCTTCCAGTAGCGGGAAGAACACCGGGGAGCTGTTTTTT.

J is TRBJ1-2 and V is TRBV20-1; no clear D gene. The CDR3 has 10 amino acids. The V and J ends lost 6 bases and 6 bases respectively, with 8 bases between them. CDR1 is DFQATT, CDR2 SNEGSKA, per germline (reference sequence). The CDR3 DNA reads TGCAGTGCCCAGAGGGATGGCTACACCTTC. Translation gives CSAQRDGYTF.